This TCR beta chain was recorded in a study of CD8 T cells in ankylosing spondylitis. The study's findings and limits: Past research had described some motif variants in reactive arthritis synovial fluid and blood. Reported data indicate significant enrichment of disease-linked clones within matched ankylosing spondylitis synovial fluid. What seemed typical of ankylosing spondylitis blood was a TCR beta motif built from roughly 8 highly homologous variants.

A note on this clonotype: The antigen is unknown.

Molecular-barcoded quantitative 5'-RACE produced these TCR beta libraries. TCRdb passed the 5' RACE reads through MiXCR, listing each CDR3 protein once. The table lists about 310,000 distinct CDR3 sequences, around 21% of them singletons. The V end was cut by 3 bases, the J end by 6 bases, with 15 bases between. The germline CDR1 and CDR2 sequences are DFQATT and SNEGSKA (reference sequence). The CDR3 is 14 amino acids. This receptor was obtained from a female donor with ankylosing spondylitis or in good health (not recorded which). Specimen: blood, either unsorted or a sorted T cell fraction (not recorded which). The chain uses TRBV20-1 and TRBJ2-1, with D unclear. CDR3 sequence reads: CSARPHQVGNEQFF. DNA of the CDR3: TGCAGTGCTAGGCCCCACCAGGTTGGCAATGAGCAGTTCTTC.